Shown below are 27 T cell receptor beta chains from a single sample sequenced in a study of PD-1 blockade in classical Hodgkin lymphoma. Method: immunoSEQ multiplex PCR; TCRdb's copy keeps in-frame clones and lacks some. The table shows tens of thousands of clones, with just under 90% occurring only once. The sample's time point: newly diagnosed, previously untreated cHL patient sample. Magnetic negative selection of thawed PBMCs yielded the CD8+ T cells. The sequenced sample consisted of CD8+ T cells from blood. These receptors were taken from a human donor with classical Hodgkin lymphoma.

As regards this clone: The junction and the germline gene differ at one end; a read error may be behind it. The gene calls are TRBV10-3 and TRBJ2-7; unclear D gene. Germline assignment: CDR1 ENHRY and CDR2 SYGVKD. The CDR3 is made up of 16 amino acids. The CDR3 is CAISESGSLLPYEQYF. The CDR3 bases are TGTGCCATCAGCGAGTCAGGCTCCCTACTTCCATACGAGCAGTACTTC.

V is TRBV5-1 and J is TRBJ2-7; no reliable D call. The CDR3 loop spans 14 amino acids. Germline V CDR1 and CDR2: SGHRS, YFSETQ. V dropped 4 bases and J dropped 0 bases, with 11 bases sitting between them. CDR3: CASSPGYNSYEQYF. DNA of the CDR3: TGCGCCAGCAGCCCCGGATATAACTCCTACGAGCAGTACTTC.

J is TRBJ2-5 and V is TRBV7-8; D unclear. The CDR3 is 12 amino acids. Trimming cost V 5 bases and J 5 bases, with 9 bases left between them. CDR1 SGHVS and CDR2 FQNEAQ come from the germline V gene. CDR3: CASSPQTETQYF. In DNA form, the CDR3 reads TGTGCCAGCAGCCCCCAAACGGAGACCCAGTACTTC.

V usage is TRBV11-1 and J usage is TRBJ2-2; tentative D call: TRBD1 (8 bases). Trimming removed 5 bases at V and 6 bases at J, with 10 bases between. In germline, CDR1 is SGHAT, CDR2 FQDESV (reference sequence). This CDR3 spans 13 amino acids. The CDR3, as DNA: TGTGCCAGCAGCACAGGGGGGGCCGGGGAGCTGTTTTTT. Translation: CASSTGGAGELFF. The full variable domain, with the rest looked up from reference TRBV11-1 and TRBJ2-2, is EAEVAQSPRYKITEKSQAVAFWCDPISGHATLYWYRQILGQGPELLVQFQDESVVDDSQLPKDRFSAERLKGVDSTLKIQPAELGDSAMYLCASSTGGAGELFFGEGSRLTVL.

By share, this clone counts as large. The V gene is TRBV6-1, the J gene TRBJ1-6; D is perhaps TRBD1 (6 bases). The CDR3 extends over 18 amino acids. Germline CDR1 MNHNS, CDR2 SASEGT. The V gene lost 7 bases and the J gene lost 7 bases, with 26 bases spanning the gap. CDR3 protein: CASIDRGNHRVRNSPLHF. CDR3 in DNA: TGTGCCAGCATTGATCGGGGTAACCACAGGGTACGGAATTCACCCCTCCACTTT.

The chain carries TRBV5-3 and TRBJ1-4, with D unresolved. TRBV5-3 belongs to the ORF category, with a function that is uncertain. The length of the CDR3 is 15 residues. Trimming cost V 0 bases and J 4 bases, with 10 bases left between them. CDR3 in amino acids: CARSLVWGFNEKLFF. Here the CDR3 DNA reads TGTGCCAGAAGCTTGGTCTGGGGATTTAATGAAAAACTGTTTTTT.

V is TRBV4-2 and J is TRBJ2-5; D is perhaps TRBD2 (6 bases). Per germline, CDR1 LGHNA and CDR2 YNFKEQ. V lost 1 base and J 5 bases, leaving 8 bases between the germline ends. The CDR3 covers 13 residues. This CDR3 reads CASSQGDLETQYF. The CDR3, as DNA: TGTGCCAGCAGCCAAGGGGACTTGGAGACCCAGTACTTC.

The chain has TRBV19 and TRBJ1-5; 10 bases fit TRBD1. The J segment lost 6 bases and the V segment lost 5 bases, leaving 10 bases of the junction unmatched. CDR1 LNHDA and CDR2 SQIVND come from the germline V gene (reference sequence). This CDR3 spans 16 amino acids. Here the CDR3 DNA reads TGTGCCAGTAGTTTTCGGACAGGGGGTTCGTTTCAGCCCCAGCATTTT. Residues: CASSFRTGGSFQPQHF.

The V gene is TRBV10-2, the J gene TRBJ2-5; the D gene is possibly TRBD2 (6 bases). V was shortened by 3 bases and J by 5 bases, with 13 bases between the two germline ends. The CDR3 is 14 residues long. In germline, CDR1 is WSHSY, CDR2 SAAADI. The DNA for the CDR3 is TGCGCCAGCAGTGAATGGGGGGACGAGGAGACCCAGTACTTC. Its translation: CASSEWGDEETQYF.

This chain joins TRBV5-4 and TRBJ2-1; D might be TRBD2 (6 bases). With 2 bases removed from V and 6 bases from J, the gap between germline ends came to 15 bases. The germline CDR1 and CDR2 sequences are SGHNT and YYREEE (reference sequence). The length of the CDR3 is 15 residues. CDR3 loop: CASSFDPGGSNEQFF. CDR3 coding DNA: TGTGCCAGCAGCTTCGACCCCGGAGGGTCCAATGAGCAGTTCTTC.

The chain employs TRBV28 and TRBJ1-1; perhaps TRBD1 as D (5 bases). The CDR3 is 15 residues long. The V end was cut by 0 bases, the J end by 0 bases, with 8 bases between. Per germline, CDR1 MDHEN and CDR2 SYDVKM. The CDR3 reads CASSLWGLMNTEAFF. CDR3 bases: TGTGCCAGCAGTTTATGGGGGCTTATGAACACTGAAGCTTTCTTT. The complete variable domain, with remaining parts taken from reference TRBV28 and TRBJ1-1, reads DVKVTQSSRYLVKRTGEKVFLECVQDMDHENMFWYRQDPGLGLRLIYFSYDVKMKEKGDIPEGYSVSREKKERFSLILESASTNQTSMYLCASSLWGLMNTEAFFGQGTRLTVV.

This rearrangement joins TRBV29-1 to TRBJ2-7; 7 bases agree with TRBD1. This CDR3 region has 13 residues. V was pared by 6 bases and J by 1 base, with 6 bases of the junction left unmatched. The germline V gene encodes CDR1 SQVTM and CDR2 ANQGSEA. CDR3: CSVPGTESYEQYF. The DNA for the CDR3 is TGCAGCGTCCCCGGGACAGAGTCCTACGAGCAGTACTTC.

The V call is TRBV5-1, the J call TRBJ2-1; D possibly corresponds to TRBD1 (5 bases). The CDR3 spans 14 residues. The V end was cut by 4 bases, the J end by 4 bases, with 12 bases between. From germline, CDR1 is SGHRS and CDR2 YFSETQ. The CDR3 loop reads CASSLDDRYNEQFF. DNA of the CDR3: TGCGCCAGCAGCCTTGATGACAGATACAATGAGCAGTTCTTC.

The chain employs TRBV30 and TRBJ2-6, with a tentative D call TRBD1 (5 bases). The CDR3 sequence is 16 residues long. Looked up from germline, CDR1 is GTSNPN and CDR2 is SVGIG (reference sequence). The V end lost 2 bases, the J end lost 0 bases, and 11 bases lay between the germline ends. The DNA of the CDR3 is TGTGCCTGGAGTCTAGGGGCAGGCTCTGGGGCCAACGTCCTGACTTTC. Translating it yields CAWSLGAGSGANVLTF.

The V and J genes are TRBV19 and TRBJ2-3; D is possibly TRBD2 (5 bases). The V end lost 5 bases, the J end lost 0 bases, and 12 bases lay between the germline ends. CDR3 length: 15 residues. Germline CDR1 reads LNHDA; CDR2 reads SQIVND (reference sequence). The CDR3 here is CASSSLARSTDTQYF. Here the CDR3 DNA reads TGTGCCAGTAGTTCGCTAGCTCGTAGCACAGATACGCAGTATTTT.

V usage is TRBV27 and J usage is TRBJ2-7, with no clear D. CDR1 and CDR2 (germline): MNHEY, SMNVEV (reference sequence). V gave up 5 bases and J gave up 2 bases, with 13 bases separating them. The CDR3 is 14 residues long. CDR3 nucleotide sequence: TGTGCCAGCAGTCTCCAATGCAGAGCCTACGAGCAGTACTTC. It encodes CASSLQCRAYEQYF.

The chain recombines TRBV4-1 with TRBJ2-7; 11 nucleotides line up with TRBD2. The V and J ends lost 2 bases and 5 bases, in that order; junction bases with no gene match: 8. The CDR3 is made up of 16 amino acids. Germline values: CDR1 MGHRA, CDR2 YSYEKL. The CDR3 loop reads CASSQSPSGGRDEQYF. The CDR3 coding sequence is TGCGCCAGCAGCCAATCCCCTAGCGGGGGGAGAGACGAGCAGTACTTC.

This chain uses TRBV6-5 with TRBJ1-2; no firm D call. Trimming took 7 bases from V and 5 from J, leaving 11 bases between them. Germline loops: CDR1 MNHEY, CDR2 SVGAGI. The CDR3 extends over 12 amino acids. The CDR3 DNA sequence: TGTGCCAGCATCGGGCCTTCATATGGCTACACCTTC. Residues: CASIGPSYGYTF.

The chain couples TRBV7-3 to TRBJ2-3; TRBD2 aligns across 11 bases. CDR1 is SGHTA, CDR2 FQGTGA, per germline. The junction had 2 bases not matched to a gene; V was cut back by 3 bases and J by 3 bases. The CDR3 sequence is 15 residues long. Written as DNA, the CDR3 is TGTGCCAGCAGCTTTAGCGGGGGGGCAACAGATACGCAGTATTTT. Encoded protein: CASSFSGGATDTQYF.

This clone has only a few counts. The J gene is TRBJ1-2, the V gene TRBV14, with 8 bases lining up with TRBD1. Germline V gives CDR1 SGHDN, CDR2 FVKESK. V dropped 3 bases and J dropped 4; count of bases not matched to a gene: 4. This CDR3 comprises 14 residues. The CDR3 DNA reads TGTGCCAGCAGCCAGACAGGGGCTGCCTATGGCTACACCTTC. As protein: CASSQTGAAYGYTF.

V gene TRBV29-1 combines with J gene TRBJ2-1; 7 bases fit TRBD1. The CDR3 spans 13 residues. In germline, CDR1 is SQVTM, CDR2 ANQGSEA. V was clipped by 4 bases and J by 4 bases; unmatched bases: 4. Here the CDR3 DNA reads TGCAGCGTTGCGGCAGGGGGTTACAATGAGCAGTTCTTC. It specifies CSVAAGGYNEQFF.

The V and J genes are TRBV27 and TRBJ2-1; 11 positions match TRBD2. V gave up 5 bases and J gave up 8 bases; unmatched junction bases: 11. The CDR3 length is 16 residues. The germline gives CDR1 MNHEY, CDR2 SMNVEV (reference sequence). The DNA for the CDR3 is TGTGCCAGCAGTATCCAACTAGCGGGAGAAGGGCATGAGCAGTTCTTC. Protein: CASSIQLAGEGHEQFF.

This CDR3 reads CAIAGSGTQITYEQYF. The CDR3 DNA follows: TGTGCCATCGCAGGGTCCGGGACTCAAATTACCTACGAGCAGTACTTC. The chain is built from TRBV10-3 and TRBJ2-7; possible D gene TRBD2, 6 bases. The V end was cut by 8 bases, the J end by 2 bases, with 22 bases between. Germline CDR1 is ENHRY and CDR2 is SYGVKD. This CDR3 contains 16 residues.

The chain has TRBV4-1 and TRBJ2-7; TRBD2 agrees at 11 bases. The J segment lost 5 bases and the V segment lost 6 bases, leaving 9 bases of the junction unmatched. The CDR3 consists of 15 residues. Looked up from germline, CDR1 is MGHRA and CDR2 is YSYEKL. CDR3 sequence (DNA): TGCGCCAGCAGGCGAACACTAGCGGGAGAGAACGAGCAGTACTTC. Amino acid sequence: CASRRTLAGENEQYF.

The V and J genes are TRBV13 and TRBJ1-4, with D hard to call. The CDR3 sequence is 14 residues long. V was pared by 0 bases and J by 7 bases, with 9 bases between. Germline loops: CDR1 PRHDT, CDR2 FYEKMQ (reference sequence). In DNA form, the CDR3 reads TGTGCCAGCAGCTTAGGCCTTCCTGGTGAAAAACTGTTTTTT. The encoded protein is CASSLGLPGEKLFF.

The CDR3: CASSLEYADGNTEAFF. CDR3 DNA sequence: TGTGCCAGCAGCTTGGAATACGCGGATGGGAACACTGAAGCTTTCTTT. The rearrangement links TRBV5-8 to TRBJ1-1; D unresolved. Germline V CDR1 and CDR2: SGHTS, YDEGEE. This CDR3 contains 16 residues. Trimming took off 0 bases at V and 1 base at J, with 13 bases between the two ends.

The J gene is TRBJ1-2, the V gene TRBV19, with a tentative D call TRBD1 (6 bases). Germline V CDR1 and CDR2: LNHDA, SQIVND (reference sequence). This CDR3 comprises 15 residues. Trimming removed 1 base from V and 3 bases from J, with 12 bases in between. DNA of the CDR3: TGTGCCAGTAGTATAGCCGCAGGGGCGGACTATGGCTACACCTTC. Residues: CASSIAAGADYGYTF. Filled out from reference TRBV19 and TRBJ1-2, the complete variable domain reads DGGITQSPKYLFRKEGQNVTLSCEQNLNHDAMYWYRQDPGQGLRLIYYSQIVNDFQKGDIAEGYSVSREKKESFPLTVTSAQKNPTAFYLCASSIAAGADYGYTFGSGTRLTVV.